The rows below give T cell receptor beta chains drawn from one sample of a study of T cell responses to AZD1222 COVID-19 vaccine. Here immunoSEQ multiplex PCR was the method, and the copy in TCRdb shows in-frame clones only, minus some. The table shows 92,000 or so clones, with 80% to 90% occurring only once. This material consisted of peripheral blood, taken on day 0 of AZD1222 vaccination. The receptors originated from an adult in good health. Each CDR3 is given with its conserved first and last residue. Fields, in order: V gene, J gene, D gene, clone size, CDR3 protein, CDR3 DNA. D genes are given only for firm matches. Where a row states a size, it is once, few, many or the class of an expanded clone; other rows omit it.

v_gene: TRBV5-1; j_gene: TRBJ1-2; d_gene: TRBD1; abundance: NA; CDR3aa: CASSAGTGGRLGYTF; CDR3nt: TGCGCCAGCAGCGCAGGGACAGGGGGCCGTTTAGGCTACACCTTC
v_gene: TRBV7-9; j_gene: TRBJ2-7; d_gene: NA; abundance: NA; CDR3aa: CASSNRQATYEQYF; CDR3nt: TGTGCCAGCAGCAACCGACAGGCTACCTACGAGCAGTACTTC
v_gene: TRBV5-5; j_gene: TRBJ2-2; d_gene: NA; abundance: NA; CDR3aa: CASSFYRAGTGELFF; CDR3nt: TGTGCCAGCAGCTTCTACAGGGCCGGCACCGGGGAGCTGTTTTTT
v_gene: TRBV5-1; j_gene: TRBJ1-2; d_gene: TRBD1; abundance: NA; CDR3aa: CASSTTGGDYGYTF; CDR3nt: TGCGCCAGCAGCACCACAGGGGGGGACTATGGCTACACCTTC
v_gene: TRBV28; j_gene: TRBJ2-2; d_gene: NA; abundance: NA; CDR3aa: CATRWDRGTGELFF; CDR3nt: TGTGCCACCCGTTGGGATCGGGGCACCGGGGAGCTGTTTTTT
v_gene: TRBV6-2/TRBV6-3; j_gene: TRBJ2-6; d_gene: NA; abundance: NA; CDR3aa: CASSSSAVPGANVLTF; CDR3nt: TGTGCCAGCAGTTCCTCGGCAGTCCCTGGGGCCAACGTCCTGACTTTC
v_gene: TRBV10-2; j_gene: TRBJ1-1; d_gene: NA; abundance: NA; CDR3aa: CASSASFGGTTEAFF; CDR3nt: TGCGCCAGCAGCGCCTCCTTCGGAGGGACCACTGAAGCTTTCTTT
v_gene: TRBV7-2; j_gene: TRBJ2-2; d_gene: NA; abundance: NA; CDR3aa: CASSPYTGELFF; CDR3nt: TGTGCCAGCAGCCCGTACACCGGGGAGCTGTTTTTT
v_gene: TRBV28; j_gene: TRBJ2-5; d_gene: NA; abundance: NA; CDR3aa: CASSLIGVEVQYF; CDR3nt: TGTGCCAGCAGTTTAATAGGGGTAGAAGTCCAGTACTTC
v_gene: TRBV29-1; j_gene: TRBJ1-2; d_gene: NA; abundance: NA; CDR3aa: CSVVFPEARGYTF; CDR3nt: TGCAGCGTTGTTTTCCCGGAGGCGCGCGGCTACACCTTC
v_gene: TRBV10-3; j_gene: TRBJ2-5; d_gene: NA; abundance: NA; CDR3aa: CAISEESGETQYF; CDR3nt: TGTGCCATCAGTGAAGAGTCCGGAGAGACCCAGTACTTC
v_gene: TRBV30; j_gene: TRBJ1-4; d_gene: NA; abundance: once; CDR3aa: CAWSRSTNEKLFF; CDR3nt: TGTGCCTGGAGCAGGTCTACTAATGAAAAACTGTTTTTT
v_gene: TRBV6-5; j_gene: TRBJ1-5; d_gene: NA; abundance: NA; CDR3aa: CASSYSGGSQHF; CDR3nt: TGTGCCAGCAGTTACTCCGGTGGGTCCCAGCATTTT
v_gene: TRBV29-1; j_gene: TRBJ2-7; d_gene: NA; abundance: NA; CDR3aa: CSVERDSGEQYF; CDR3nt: TGCAGCGTTGAACGGGATTCCGGCGAGCAGTACTTC
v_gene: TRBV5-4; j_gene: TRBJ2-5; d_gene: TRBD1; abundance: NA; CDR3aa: CASSFDRGQETQYF; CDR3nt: TGTGCCAGCAGCTTTGACAGGGGCCAAGAGACCCAGTACTTC
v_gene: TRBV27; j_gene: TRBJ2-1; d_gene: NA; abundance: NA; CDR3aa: CASSSPGAGERYNEQFF; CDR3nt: TGTGCCAGCAGTTCGCCCGGAGCAGGGGAAAGGTACAATGAGCAGTTCTTC
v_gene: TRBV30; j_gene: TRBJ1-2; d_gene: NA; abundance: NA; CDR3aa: CAWSLLGQNYGYTF; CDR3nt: TGTGCCTGGAGCCTCCTCGGACAGAACTATGGCTACACCTTC
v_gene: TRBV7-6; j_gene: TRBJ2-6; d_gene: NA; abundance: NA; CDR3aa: CASSPTPGQPISGANVLTF; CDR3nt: TGTGCCAGCAGCCCCACCCCAGGACAGCCGATTTCTGGGGCCAACGTCCTGACTTTC
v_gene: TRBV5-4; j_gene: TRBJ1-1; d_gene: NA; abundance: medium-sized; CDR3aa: CASSFSTGNTEAFF; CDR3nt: TGTGCCAGCAGCTTTTCGACAGGGAACACTGAAGCTTTCTTT
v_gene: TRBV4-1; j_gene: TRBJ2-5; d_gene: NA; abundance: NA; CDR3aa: CASSHPSQKIKTQYF; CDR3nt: TGCGCCAGCAGCCATCCCAGCCAGAAAATCAAGACCCAGTACTTC
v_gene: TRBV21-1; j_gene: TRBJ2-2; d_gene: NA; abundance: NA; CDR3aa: CASSSTITGELFF; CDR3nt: TGTGCCAGCAGCAGCACAATCACCGGGGAGCTGTTTTTT
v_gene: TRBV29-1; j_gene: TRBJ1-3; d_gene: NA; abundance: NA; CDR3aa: CSVEKPGNTIYF; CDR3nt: TGCAGCGTTGAGAAACCTGGAAACACCATATATTTT
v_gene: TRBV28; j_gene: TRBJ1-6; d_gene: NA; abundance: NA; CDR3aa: CASREYRVGSPLHF; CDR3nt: TGTGCCAGCAGAGAGTACAGGGTTGGTTCACCCCTCCACTTT
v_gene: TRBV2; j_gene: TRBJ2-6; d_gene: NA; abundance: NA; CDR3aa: CASSSGTGWAGANVLTF; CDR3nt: TGTGCCAGCAGTTCTGGGACTGGGTGGGCGGGGGCCAACGTCCTGACTTTC
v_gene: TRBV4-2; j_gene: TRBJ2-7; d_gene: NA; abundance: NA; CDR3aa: CASSREGAREQYF; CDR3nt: TGTGCCAGCAGCCGGGAGGGGGCGCGTGAGCAGTACTTC
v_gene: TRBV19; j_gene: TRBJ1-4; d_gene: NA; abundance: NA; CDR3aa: CASSRQAQNEKLFF; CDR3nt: TGTGCCAGTAGCCGACAGGCCCAAAATGAAAAACTGTTTTTT
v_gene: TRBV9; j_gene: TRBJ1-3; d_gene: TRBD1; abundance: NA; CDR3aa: CASSVGTGGNSGNTIYF; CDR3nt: TGTGCCAGCAGCGTAGGGACAGGGGGAAACTCTGGAAACACCATATATTTT
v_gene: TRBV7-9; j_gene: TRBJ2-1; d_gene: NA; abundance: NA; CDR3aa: CASSTPALADNYNEQFF; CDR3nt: TGTGCCAGCAGCACGCCCGCTTTAGCGGACAACTACAATGAGCAGTTCTTC
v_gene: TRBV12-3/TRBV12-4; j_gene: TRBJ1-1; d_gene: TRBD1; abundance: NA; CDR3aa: CASSLTGDTEAFF; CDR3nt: TGTGCCAGCAGTTTGACAGGGGACACTGAAGCTTTCTTT
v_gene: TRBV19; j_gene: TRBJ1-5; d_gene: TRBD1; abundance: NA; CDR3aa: CASSDRGNVNQPQHF; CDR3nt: TGTGCCAGTAGTGACAGGGGGAATGTCAATCAGCCCCAGCATTTT
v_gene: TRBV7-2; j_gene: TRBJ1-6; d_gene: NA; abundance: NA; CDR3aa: CASSRSGGTNNSPLHF; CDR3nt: TGTGCCAGCAGCCGTAGCGGAGGGACGAATAATTCACCCCTCCACTTT
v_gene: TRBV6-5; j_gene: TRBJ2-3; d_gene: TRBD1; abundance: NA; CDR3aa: CASSYSGRGYTDTQYF; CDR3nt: TGTGCCAGCAGTTACTCCGGCAGGGGGTACACAGATACGCAGTATTTT
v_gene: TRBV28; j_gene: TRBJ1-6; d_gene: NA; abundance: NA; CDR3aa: CASSATGYNSPLHF; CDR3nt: TGTGCCAGCAGTGCAACAGGGTATAATTCACCCCTCCACTTT
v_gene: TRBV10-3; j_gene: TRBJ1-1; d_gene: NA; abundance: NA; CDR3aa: CAISQTGGRNTEAFF; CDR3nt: TGTGCCATCAGTCAAACTGGGGGGCGAAACACTGAAGCTTTCTTT
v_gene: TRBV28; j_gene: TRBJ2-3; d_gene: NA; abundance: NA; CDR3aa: CASSFLQGTDTQYF; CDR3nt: TGTGCCAGCAGTTTTCTTCAAGGCACAGATACGCAGTATTTT
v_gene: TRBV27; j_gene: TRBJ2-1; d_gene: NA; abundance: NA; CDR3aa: CASSSTGTGLNEQFF; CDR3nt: TGTGCCAGCAGTTCAACCGGGACTGGACTAAATGAGCAGTTCTTC
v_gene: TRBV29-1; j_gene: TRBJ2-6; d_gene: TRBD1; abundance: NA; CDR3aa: CSVEQGASGANVLTF; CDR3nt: TGCAGCGTGGAGCAGGGGGCGTCAGGGGCCAACGTCCTGACTTTC
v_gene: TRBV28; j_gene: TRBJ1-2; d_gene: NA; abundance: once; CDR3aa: CASSPNPRTAPFANYGYTF; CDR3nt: TGTGCCAGCAGTCCTAACCCAAGGACAGCACCCTTCGCTAACTATGGCTACACCTTC
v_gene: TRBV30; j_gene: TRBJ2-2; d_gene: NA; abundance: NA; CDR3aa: CAWSVWDVTGELFF; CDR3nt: TGTGCCTGGAGTGTTTGGGACGTCACCGGGGAGCTGTTTTTT
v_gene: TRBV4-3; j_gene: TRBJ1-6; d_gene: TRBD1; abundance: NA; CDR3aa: CASSQSRGVSSPLHF; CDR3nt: TGCGCCAGCAGCCAATCCAGGGGGGTAAGTTCACCCCTCCACTTT
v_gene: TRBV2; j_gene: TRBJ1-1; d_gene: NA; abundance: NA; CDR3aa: CASYLGSEEAFF; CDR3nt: TGTGCCAGTTATTTGGGGTCAGAGGAAGCTTTCTTT
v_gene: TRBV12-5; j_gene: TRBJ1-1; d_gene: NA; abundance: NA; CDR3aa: CASSGSTEAFF; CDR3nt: TGTGCTAGCAGTGGGTCCACTGAAGCTTTCTTT
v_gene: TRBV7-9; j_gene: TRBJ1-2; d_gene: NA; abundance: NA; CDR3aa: CASSIGGDLWGYTF; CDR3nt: TGTGCCAGCAGTATAGGTGGTGACCTCTGGGGCTACACCTTC
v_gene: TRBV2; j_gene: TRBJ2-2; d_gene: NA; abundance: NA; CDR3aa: CASSGTVQTGELFF; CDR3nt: TGTGCCAGCAGTGGGACGGTGCAAACCGGGGAGCTGTTTTTT
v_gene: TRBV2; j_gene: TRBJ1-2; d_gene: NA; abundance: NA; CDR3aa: CASSYSENYTF; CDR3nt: TGTGCCAGCAGTTACTCAGAGAACTACACCTTC
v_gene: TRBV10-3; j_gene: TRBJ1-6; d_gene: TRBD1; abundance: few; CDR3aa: CAIRDGTGDSPLHF; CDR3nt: TGTGCCATCAGGGATGGGACAGGAGATTCACCCCTCCACTTT
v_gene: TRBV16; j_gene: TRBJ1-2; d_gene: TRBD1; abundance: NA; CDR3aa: CASSQQGANYGYTF; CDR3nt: TGTGCCAGCAGCCAACAGGGGGCTAACTATGGCTACACCTTC
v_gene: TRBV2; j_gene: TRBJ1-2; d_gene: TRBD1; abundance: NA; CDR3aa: CASRGTGGWRGYTF; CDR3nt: TGTGCCAGCAGGGGAACAGGGGGCTGGAGGGGCTACACCTTC
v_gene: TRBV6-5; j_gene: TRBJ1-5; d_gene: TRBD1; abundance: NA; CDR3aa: CASSLRQGINQPQHF; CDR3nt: TGTGCCAGCAGTTTAAGACAGGGGATTAATCAGCCCCAGCATTTT